This passage covers 2 T cell receptor beta chains from one sample sequenced in a study of OX40 agonist ivuxolimab in advanced cancers. TCRdb's copy holds only in-frame clones and misses some; the assay was immunoSEQ multiplex PCR. The sample records around 62,000 clones, about 91% being singletons. The sample here was CD4+ or CD8+ T cells sorted from blood, taken in a trial of the OX40 agonist ivuxolimab. The source is an adult with an advanced solid tumor such as melanoma, head and neck, liver or kidney cancer.

CDR3: CASSYSQGQNQPQHF. CDR3 in DNA: TGTGCCAGCAGTTACTCACAGGGTCAAAATCAGCCCCAGCATTTT. This chain uses TRBV6-5 with TRBJ1-5; D perhaps matches TRBD1 (6 bases). CDR3 length: 15 residues. Deletions cut 0 bases from V and 4 bases from J, with 10 bases between. Germline V CDR1 and CDR2: MNHEY, SVGAGI.

J is TRBJ2-6 and V is TRBV18; 9 bases match TRBD1. CDR1 and CDR2 from the germline V gene are KGHSH and LQKENI. Trimming cost V 3 bases and J 4 bases; bases outside gene matches: 4. CDR3 length: 16 amino acids. The CDR3 region has the DNA TGTGCCAGCTCACCTGGGACAGGGCGAGGGGCCAACGTCCTGACTTTC. It codes for CASSPGTGRGANVLTF.